These T cell receptor beta chains were read from a single sample in a study of OX40 agonist ivuxolimab in advanced cancers. Here immunoSEQ multiplex PCR was the method, and the copy in TCRdb shows in-frame clones only, minus some. Of some 64,000 clones in the sample, over 90% were seen once. Sample: CD4+ or CD8+ T cells sorted from blood, taken in a trial of the OX40 agonist ivuxolimab. Source of these receptors: an adult with an advanced solid tumor such as melanoma, head and neck, liver or kidney cancer. CDR3s include the opening cysteine and the closing phenylalanine or tryptophan. A D gene is named only where the DNA matches it firmly. Size tells how often a clone was seen (once, few, many) or the class of an expanded clone, and some rows leave it out.

TRBV6-1	15	TRBJ1-5	.	.	TGTGCCAGCAGTGAACCGACCGAGGGCGCGCAGCCCCAGCATTTT	CASSEPTEGAQPQHF
TRBV4-2	16	TRBJ2-3	TRBD1	.	TGTGCCAGCAGCCAAGATAGGCGACAGGGGGGAGATACGCAGTATTTT	CASSQDRRQGGDTQYF
TRBV7-9	16	TRBJ2-5	.	.	TGTGCCAGCAGCACCAAACCGGGCCTAGTCCAAGAGACCCAGTACTTC	CASSTKPGLVQETQYF
TRBV25-1	11	TRBJ2-5	.	.	TGTGCCAGCAGGGGCTTTGAGACCCAGTACTTC	CASRGFETQYF
TRBV6-5	13	TRBJ2-7	.	.	TGTGCCAGCAGTCCTGGAGGGAACTACGAGCAGTACTTC	CASSPGGNYEQYF
TRBV10-2	17	TRBJ2-1	TRBD2	.	TGCGCCAGCAGTGAGATAAGGGGACTAGCGGGAGTCAATGAGCAGTTCTTC	CASSEIRGLAGVNEQFF
TRBV28	13	TRBJ2-1	.	.	TGTGCCAGCACATCGAGCTCCTACAATGAGCAGTTCTTC	CASTSSSYNEQFF
TRBV28	12	TRBJ2-3	.	.	TGTGCCAGCAGTTTGGGGGCAGATACGCAGTATTTT	CASSLGADTQYF
TRBV28	11	TRBJ2-1	.	.	TGTGCCGGGAGCTCCTACAATGAGCAGTTCTTC	CAGSSYNEQFF
TRBV6-4	13	TRBJ2-1	TRBD1	.	TGTGCCAGCAGTGCCAGGACAGGGCTTGAGCAGTTCTTC	CASSARTGLEQFF
TRBV9	13	TRBJ2-1	.	.	TGTGCCAGCAGCGTAGGAGTTGGTAATGAGCAGTTCTTC	CASSVGVGNEQFF
TRBV27	16	TRBJ2-1	TRBD2	.	TGTGCCAGCAAGCTGGGACTAGCGGGCCTTTTGGATGAGCAGTTCTTC	CASKLGLAGLLDEQFF
TRBV11-2	11	TRBJ2-5	.	.	TGTGCCAGCAGAGTGAAAGAGACCCAGTACTTC	CASRVKETQYF
TRBV27	15	TRBJ2-7	.	.	TGTGCCAGCAGTTTATCTAGACCAGTAAACTACGAGCAGTACTTC	CASSLSRPVNYEQYF
TRBV27	16	TRBJ2-6	.	.	TGTGCCAGCAGTTTGACTCTGGGGACTGGGGCCAACGTCCTGACTTTC	CASSLTLGTGANVLTF
TRBV15	13	TRBJ2-5	.	.	TGTGCCACCGAAGGGGCCGGAATGGAGACCCAGTACTTC	CATEGAGMETQYF
TRBV11-2	14	TRBJ2-7	.	.	TGTGCCAGCAGCCTGGGTAGGGGATCCTACGAGCAGTACTTC	CASSLGRGSYEQYF
TRBV2	12	TRBJ2-7	.	.	TGTGCCAGCAGTGAAGATGGATACGAGCAGTACTTC	CASSEDGYEQYF
TRBV5-5	16	TRBJ1-2	TRBD1	medium-sized	TGTGCCAGCAGCTTTTTCGGCAGGGGGTCTTCGCATGGCTACACCTTC	CASSFFGRGSSHGYTF
TRBV11-2	17	TRBJ2-5	TRBD2	.	TGTGCCAGCAGCTCCTGGGGGACTAGTCCCTTACAAGAGACCCAGTACTTC	CASSSWGTSPLQETQYF
TRBV9	15	TRBJ2-1	.	once	TGTGCCAGCAGCCCTAGCGACTGGTCTGACAATGAGCAGTTCTTC	CASSPSDWSDNEQFF
TRBV5-1	13	TRBJ2-7	.	.	TGCGCCAGCAGCTTAGCGGCTTCCTACGAGCAGTACTTC	CASSLAASYEQYF
TRBV5-1	15	TRBJ1-2	.	.	TGCGCCAGCAGCTTGGGCGGCCTGGGGTTTGATGGCTACACCTTC	CASSLGGLGFDGYTF
TRBV9	11	TRBJ1-4	.	.	TGTGCCAGCAGCGATAATGAAAAACTGTTTTTT	CASSDNEKLFF
TRBV18	13	TRBJ2-5	TRBD2	.	TGTGCCAGCTCACCACCGGGAGGGGAGACCCAGTACTTC	CASSPPGGETQYF
TRBV30	13	TRBJ2-2	.	.	TGTGCCTGGAAGTTAGCCGGGGGCGGGGAGCTGTTTTTT	CAWKLAGGGELFF
TRBV19	15	TRBJ2-7	.	once	TGTGCCAGTAGTATGGTTGGGGGGTCGATCAACGAGCAGTACTTC	CASSMVGGSINEQYF
TRBV13	12	TRBJ2-7	.	.	TGTGCCAGCAGCTTAGGCAGCTACGAGCAGTACTTC	CASSLGSYEQYF
TRBV28	14	TRBJ2-1	TRBD1	.	TGTGCCAGCCGTCCCGGGACAGGGAACAATGAGCAGTTCTTC	CASRPGTGNNEQFF
TRBV9	15	TRBJ1-2	.	.	TGTGCCAGCAGCCTCGGAGTCGGGGCTAACTATGGCTACACCTTC	CASSLGVGANYGYTF
TRBV5-1	17	TRBJ2-1	TRBD2	.	TGCGCCAGCAGCTTGGGATGGGAGCGGGGGATCTACAATGAGCAGTTCTTC	CASSLGWERGIYNEQFF
TRBV7-9	12	TRBJ2-7	.	few	TGTGCCAGCAGTGGGACGGTTTACGAGCAGTACTTC	CASSGTVYEQYF
TRBV29-1	12	TRBJ1-1	.	.	TGCAGCGTTCCGGATCATGGCACTGAAGCTTTCTTT	CSVPDHGTEAFF
TRBV2	14	TRBJ2-3	.	.	TGTGCCAGCGAATTGGGCATAAGCACAGATACGCAGTATTTT	CASELGISTDTQYF
TRBV28	17	TRBJ2-7	TRBD2	.	TGTGCCAGCAGTTCAACCTTGACTAGCCCACTTACCTACGAGCAGTACTTC	CASSSTLTSPLTYEQYF
TRBV28	13	TRBJ2-5	.	.	TGTGCCAGCAGGCTGGGGGGGCCAGAGACCCAGTACTTC	CASRLGGPETQYF
TRBV6-6	14	TRBJ2-7	.	.	TGTGCCAGCAGTTACTCGACTGATTCCTACGAGCAGTACTTC	CASSYSTDSYEQYF
TRBV19	13	TRBJ2-7	TRBD1	.	TGTGCCAGTAGCCCGGGACAGACCTACGAGCAGTACTTC	CASSPGQTYEQYF
TRBV6-1	15	TRBJ2-3	.	.	TGTGCCAGCAGTGAATTCCCCGGCAGATCGGATACGCAGTATTTT	CASSEFPGRSDTQYF
TRBV19	17	TRBJ2-3	TRBD2	.	TGTGCCAGTAGTATCAAGGTGGTGACTAGCGGGGCAGATACGCAGTATTTT	CASSIKVVTSGADTQYF
TRBV28	12	TRBJ2-7	.	.	TGTGCCAGCGAGCAGGGGGGAGGCGAGCAGTACTTC	CASEQGGGEQYF
TRBV6-5	13	TRBJ2-7	.	.	TGTGCCAGCAGTTACCATGAGGGTGTTGAGCAGTACTTC	CASSYHEGVEQYF
TRBV7-9	13	TRBJ1-1	.	.	TGTGCCAGCAGCCTCCCAGGAGGCCCTGAAGCTTTCTTT	CASSLPGGPEAFF
TRBV28	14	TRBJ2-7	TRBD1	.	TGTGCCAGCAGTTCCCGGGACAGGGACCACGAGCAGTACTTC	CASSSRDRDHEQYF
TRBV2	17	TRBJ1-3	.	.	TGTGCCAGCAGTGAATTGGGAAGGCATTACTCTGGAAACACCATATATTTT	CASSELGRHYSGNTIYF
TRBV7-9	14	TRBJ2-1	TRBD2	.	TGTGCCAGCAGGCCAGGCGGACTAGAGCATGAGCAGTTCTTC	CASRPGGLEHEQFF
TRBV27	15	TRBJ2-2	TRBD2	once	TGTGCCAGCAGCTCCGGACTAGCCCTGACTGGGGAGCTGTTTTTT	CASSSGLALTGELFF
TRBV19	19	TRBJ2-2	TRBD2	once	TGTGCCAGTAGTATAGTATTAACAGGCGGGAGGGCGAACACCGGGGAGCTGTTTTTT	CASSIVLTGGRANTGELFF
TRBV25-1	16	TRBJ2-1	.	.	TGTGCCAGCAGTGATTTTAGGACAGAGCCATACAATGAGCAGTTCTTC	CASSDFRTEPYNEQFF
TRBV10-2	15	TRBJ2-5	TRBD2	.	TGCGCCAGCTGGACTAGCGGGAGGGCACAAGAGACCCAGTACTTC	CASWTSGRAQETQYF
TRBV6-1	14	TRBJ2-7	.	.	TGTGCCAGCAGTGAGGGTCGGGATGTTGACGAGCAGTACTTC	CASSEGRDVDEQYF